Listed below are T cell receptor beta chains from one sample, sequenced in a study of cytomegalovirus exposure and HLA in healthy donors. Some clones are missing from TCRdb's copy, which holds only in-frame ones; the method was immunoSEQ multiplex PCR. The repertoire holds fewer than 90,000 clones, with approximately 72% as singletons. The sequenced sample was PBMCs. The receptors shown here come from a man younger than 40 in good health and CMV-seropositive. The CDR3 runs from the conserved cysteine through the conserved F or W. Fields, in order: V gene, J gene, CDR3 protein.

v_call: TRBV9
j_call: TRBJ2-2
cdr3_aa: CASSVGGPGQDTGELFF

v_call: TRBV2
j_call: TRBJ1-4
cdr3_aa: CASSDRLNEKLFF

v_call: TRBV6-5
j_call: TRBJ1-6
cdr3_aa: CASSSLHLDNSPLHF

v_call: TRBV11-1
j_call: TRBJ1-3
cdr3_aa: CASSYRPSGNTIYF

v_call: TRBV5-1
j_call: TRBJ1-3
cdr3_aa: CASSWDSAGNTIYF

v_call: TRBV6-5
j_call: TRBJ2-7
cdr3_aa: CASSYLPGSGVYEQYF

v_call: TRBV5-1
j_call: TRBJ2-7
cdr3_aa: CASSLGGTASYEQYF

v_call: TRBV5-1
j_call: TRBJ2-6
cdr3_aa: CASSVRSGANVLTF

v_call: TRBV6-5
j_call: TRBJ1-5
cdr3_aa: CASSYSPDGGQPQHF

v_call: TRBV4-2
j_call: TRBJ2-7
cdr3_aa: CASSQDASYEQYF

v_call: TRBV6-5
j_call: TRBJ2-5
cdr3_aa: CASSTGTGQETQYF